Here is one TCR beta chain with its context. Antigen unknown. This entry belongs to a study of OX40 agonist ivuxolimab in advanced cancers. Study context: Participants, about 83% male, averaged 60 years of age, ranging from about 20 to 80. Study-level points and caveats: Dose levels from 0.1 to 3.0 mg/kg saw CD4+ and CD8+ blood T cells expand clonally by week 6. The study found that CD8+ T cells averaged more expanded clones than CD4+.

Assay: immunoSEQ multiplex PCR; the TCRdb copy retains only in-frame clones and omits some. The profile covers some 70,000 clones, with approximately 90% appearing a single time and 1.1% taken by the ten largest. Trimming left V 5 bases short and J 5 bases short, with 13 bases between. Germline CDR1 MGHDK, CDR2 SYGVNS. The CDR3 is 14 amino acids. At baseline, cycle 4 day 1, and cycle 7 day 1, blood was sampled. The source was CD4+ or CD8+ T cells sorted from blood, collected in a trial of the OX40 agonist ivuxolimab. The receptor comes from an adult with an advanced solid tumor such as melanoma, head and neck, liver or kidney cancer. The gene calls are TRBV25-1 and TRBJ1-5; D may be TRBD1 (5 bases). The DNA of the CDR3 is TGTGCCAGCAGTCAGACGGGGACCCATCAGCCCCAGCATTTT. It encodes CASSQTGTHQPQHF.